This is a list of T cell receptor beta chains from one sample in a study of cytomegalovirus exposure and HLA in healthy donors. Profiling relied on immunoSEQ multiplex PCR, and the TCRdb table lists in-frame clones only, not all of them. The sample records 200,000 to 300,000 clones, 80% to 90% being singletons. The source material was PBMCs. The receptors come from a middle-aged woman in good health and CMV-seropositive. CDR3s include the opening cysteine and the closing phenylalanine or tryptophan. The D gene is left open where the match is weak. Rows give clone size only sometimes, using once, few, many, or a class for an expanded clone.

TRBD1	-	TRBV6-5	TRBJ1-1	CASSAQGANTEAFF	TGTGCCAGCAGCGCACAGGGGGCGAACACTGAAGCTTTCTTT
-	-	TRBV5-4	TRBJ1-1	CASSLSAAEAFF	TGTGCCAGCAGCTTAAGTGCTGCGGAAGCTTTCTTT
-	-	TRBV30	TRBJ1-5	CAWSSLRVSNQPQHF	TGTGCCTGGAGTTCCCTTCGGGTTAGCAATCAGCCCCAGCATTTT
-	-	TRBV28	TRBJ1-1	CASSLSGVEAFF	TGTGCCAGCAGTTTATCGGGGGTCGAAGCTTTCTTT
-	many	TRBV28	TRBJ1-4	CASSYPSGAGRGGKLFF	TGTGCCAGCAGTTACCCCTCAGGGGCAGGTCGGGGAGGGAAACTGTTTTTT
-	-	TRBV5-1	TRBJ2-6	CASSLATVATGANVLTF	TGCGCCAGCAGCTTGGCCACGGTTGCAACTGGGGCCAACGTCCTGACTTTC
TRBD2	-	TRBV11-2	TRBJ2-5	CASSLRGGQETQYF	TGTGCCAGCAGCTTACGGGGGGGGCAAGAGACCCAGTACTTC
TRBD1	-	TRBV10-3	TRBJ1-2	CAISENEGAGGYTF	TGTGCCATCAGTGAGAATGAGGGGGCTGGTGGCTACACCTTC
-	-	TRBV30	TRBJ2-1	CAWSSETKRNQPYNEQFF	TGTGCCTGGAGTAGCGAGACCAAAAGAAATCAACCGTACAATGAGCAGTTCTTC
TRBD1	-	TRBV2	TRBJ1-1	CASSETGDMNTEAFF	TGTGCCAGCAGTGAAACAGGGGACATGAACACTGAAGCTTTCTTT
TRBD2	-	TRBV6-5	TRBJ2-1	CASSYSSGRADEQFF	TGTGCCAGCAGTTACTCTAGCGGGAGGGCGGATGAGCAGTTCTTC